The 3 T cell receptor beta chains listed next were all sequenced from one sample in a study of long-term antiretroviral therapy in people with HIV (dated 2022 in TCRdb). The immunoSEQ hsTCRB v3.0 assay was used at survey level resolution to sequence the TRB variable region. TCRdb obtained this table from immuneACCESS and retained in-frame rearrangements with V and J assigned. These tables miss some clones; where compared with another copy, unresolved V genes account for less than half of the shortfall, and the remainder is unexplained. For this sample the table gives tens of thousands of clones, of which 90% were detected only once. The ten most abundant clones make up roughly 4% of the sample. The starting material was unsorted PBMCs, obtained 5 to 5.5 years after starting antiretroviral therapy. These receptors originate from a woman aged 40 to 50 with HIV.

The J gene is TRBJ2-5, the V gene TRBV5-8, with 11 bases that match TRBD2. This CDR3 has 17 residues. In germline, CDR1 is SGHTS, CDR2 YDEGEE. The V gene end was trimmed by 3 bases and the J gene end by 4 bases; junction bases not matched to a gene: 11. CDR3 nucleotides: TGTGCCAGCAGCTGGGCTAGCGGGAGGTCTCCGAGAGAGACCCAGTACTTC. Translation: CASSWASGRSPRETQYF.

The chain joins TRBV27 to TRBJ2-1; TRBD2 matches 13 bases. This CDR3 spans 15 amino acids. Looked up from germline, CDR1 is MNHEY and CDR2 is SMNVEV (reference sequence). V gave up 7 bases and J gave up 4 bases; unmatched junction bases: 4. Here the CDR3 DNA reads TGTGCCAGCACCGCGGGACTAGCGGGGTACAATGAGCAGTTCTTC. Encoded protein: CASTAGLAGYNEQFF.

This clone was observed a single time. The chain recombines TRBV6-5 with TRBJ2-7; 10 bases match TRBD1. V shed 4 bases, J shed 6 bases, and the junction held 9 bases outside the gene matches. Germline CDR1 and CDR2: MNHEY and SVGAGI. The CDR3 contains 15 residues. The CDR3 loop reads CASSLLGTGAGEQYF. Written as DNA, the CDR3 is TGTGCCAGCAGTTTACTCGGGACAGGGGCTGGCGAGCAGTACTTC.